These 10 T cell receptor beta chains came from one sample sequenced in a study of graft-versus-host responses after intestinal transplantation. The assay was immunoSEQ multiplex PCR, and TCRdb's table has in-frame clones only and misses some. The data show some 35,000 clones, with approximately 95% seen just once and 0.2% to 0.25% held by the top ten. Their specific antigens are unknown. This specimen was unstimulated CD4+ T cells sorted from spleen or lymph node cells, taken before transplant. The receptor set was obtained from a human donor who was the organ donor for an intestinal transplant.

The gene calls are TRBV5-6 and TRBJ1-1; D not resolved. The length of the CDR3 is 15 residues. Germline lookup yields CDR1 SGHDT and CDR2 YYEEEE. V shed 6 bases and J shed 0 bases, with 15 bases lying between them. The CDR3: CASTMAAGMNTEAFF. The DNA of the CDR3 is TGTGCCAGCACCATGGCGGCGGGAATGAACACTGAAGCTTTCTTT.

The DNA for the CDR3 is TGTGCCAGCAGTTACAGGGGGGGTCGGTTTACAGATACGCAGTATTTT. Translating gives CASSYRGGRFTDTQYF. The J gene is TRBJ2-3, the V gene TRBV6-5, with D possibly TRBD2 on 7 matching bases. CDR1 is MNHEY, CDR2 SVGAGI, per germline. V dropped 2 bases and J dropped 3 bases, with 15 bases sitting between them. CDR3 size: 16 residues.

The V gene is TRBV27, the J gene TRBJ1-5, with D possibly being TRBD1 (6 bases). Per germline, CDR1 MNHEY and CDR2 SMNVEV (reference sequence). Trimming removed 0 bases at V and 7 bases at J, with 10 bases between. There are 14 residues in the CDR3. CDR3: CASSLSYRAQPQHF. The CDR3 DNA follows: TGTGCCAGCAGTTTATCGTACAGGGCGCAGCCCCAGCATTTT.

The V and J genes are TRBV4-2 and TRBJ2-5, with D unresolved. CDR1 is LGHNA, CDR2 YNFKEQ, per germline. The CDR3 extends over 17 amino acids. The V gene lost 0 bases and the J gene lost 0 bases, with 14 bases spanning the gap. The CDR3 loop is CASSQDVANRYQETQYF. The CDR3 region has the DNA TGTGCCAGCAGCCAAGATGTTGCCAACCGGTACCAAGAGACCCAGTACTTC.

DNA of the CDR3: TGTGCCGCCCCCGTCAGGGCATGGATTAATTCACCCCTCCACTTT. Translating it yields CAAPVRAWINSPLHF. This sequence joins TRBV30 and TRBJ1-6, with a possible D match to TRBD1 (5 bases). The CDR3 is 15 amino acids. V lost 8 bases to trimming and J lost 6 bases, with 20 bases between them. The germline gives CDR1 GTSNPN, CDR2 SVGIG (reference sequence).

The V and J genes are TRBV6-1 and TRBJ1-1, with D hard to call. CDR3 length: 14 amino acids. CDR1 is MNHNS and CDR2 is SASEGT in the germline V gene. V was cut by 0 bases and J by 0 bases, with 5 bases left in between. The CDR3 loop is CASSEALMNTEAFF. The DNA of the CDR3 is TGTGCCAGCAGTGAAGCGCTCATGAACACTGAAGCTTTCTTT.

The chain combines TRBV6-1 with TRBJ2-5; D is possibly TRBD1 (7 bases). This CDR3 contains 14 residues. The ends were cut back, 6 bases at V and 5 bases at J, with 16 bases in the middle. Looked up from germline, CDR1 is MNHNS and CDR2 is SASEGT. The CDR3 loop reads CASSTTGRYETQYF. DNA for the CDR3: TGTGCCAGCAGCACGACAGGGAGGTACGAGACCCAGTACTTC.

The CDR3 nucleotides read TGTGCCAGCAGGGTAGCGGGGGGGATGGAGACCCAGTACTTC. Translated: CASRVAGGMETQYF. V usage is TRBV7-2 and J usage is TRBJ2-5, with 11 nucleotides matching TRBD2. The CDR3 runs 14 residues. With V trimmed by 6 bases and J by 5 bases, 5 bases remained unmatched. Germline V gives CDR1 SGHTA, CDR2 FQGNSA.

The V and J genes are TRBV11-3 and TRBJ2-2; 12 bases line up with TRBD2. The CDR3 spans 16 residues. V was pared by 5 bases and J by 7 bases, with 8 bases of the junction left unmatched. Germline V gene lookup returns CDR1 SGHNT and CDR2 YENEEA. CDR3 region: CASSPGLAGLGGELFF. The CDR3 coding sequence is TGTGCCAGCAGCCCAGGACTAGCGGGGCTTGGCGGGGAGCTGTTTTTT.

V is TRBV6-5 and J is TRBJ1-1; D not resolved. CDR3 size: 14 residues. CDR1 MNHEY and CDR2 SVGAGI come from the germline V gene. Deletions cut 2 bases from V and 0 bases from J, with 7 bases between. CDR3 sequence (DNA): TGTGCCAGCAGTTACAGAGGCATGAACACTGAAGCTTTCTTT. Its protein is CASSYRGMNTEAFF.